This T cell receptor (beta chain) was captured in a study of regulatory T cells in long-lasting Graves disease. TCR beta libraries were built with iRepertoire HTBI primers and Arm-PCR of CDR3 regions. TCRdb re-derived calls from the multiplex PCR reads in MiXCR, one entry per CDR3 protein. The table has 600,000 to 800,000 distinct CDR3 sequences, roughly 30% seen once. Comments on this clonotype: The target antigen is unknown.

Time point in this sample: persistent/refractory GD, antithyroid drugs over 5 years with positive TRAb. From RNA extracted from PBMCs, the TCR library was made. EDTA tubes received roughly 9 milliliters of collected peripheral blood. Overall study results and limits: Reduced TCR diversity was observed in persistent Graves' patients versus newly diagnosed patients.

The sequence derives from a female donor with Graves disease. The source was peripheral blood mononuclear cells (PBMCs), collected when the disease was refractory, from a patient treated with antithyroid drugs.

CDR3 DNA: TGTGCCAGCAGCCGGGAGGGCGGGAACGAGCAGTACTTC. It codes for CASSREGGNEQYF. This sequence joins TRBV3-1 and TRBJ2-7, with 7 bases fitting TRBD2. V gave up 4 bases and J gave up 5 bases; unmatched junction bases: 5. Germline CDR1 is LGHDT and CDR2 is YNNKEL (reference sequence). The CDR3 covers 13 residues.